The subject of this entry is one T cell receptor (beta chain). What it binds is unknown. Trimming stripped 1 base from V and 3 bases from J, with 7 bases between. The CDR3 runs to 14 residues. Germline CDR1 reads SGHRS; CDR2 reads YFSETQ. This sample is drawn from a study of cytomegalovirus exposure and HLA in healthy donors. Study-wide points: According to a later analysis, TCR clusters from the first cohort tended to co-occur in the 120 or so validation repertoires.

The protocol was immunoSEQ multiplex PCR, while the TCRdb copy is restricted to in-frame clones and leaves out a portion. The data hold 110,000 to 150,000 clones, with about 83% observed a single time. The specimen sequenced was PBMCs. The sequence was obtained from a woman in her twenties or thirties in good health and CMV-seronegative. The chain links TRBV5-1 to TRBJ2-2, with D possibly TRBD1 on 5 matching bases. For the CDR3, the DNA is TGCGCCAGCAGCTTGACAGGCTACACCGGGGAGCTGTTTTTT. As protein: CASSLTGYTGELFF. Full variable domain (outside the CDR3, taken from reference TRBV5-1 and TRBJ2-2): KAGVTQTPRYLIKTRGQQVTLSCSPISGHRSVSWYQQTPGQGLQFLFEYFSETQRNKGNFPGRFSGRQFSNSRSEMNVSTLELGDSALYLCASSLTGYTGELFFGEGSRLTVL.